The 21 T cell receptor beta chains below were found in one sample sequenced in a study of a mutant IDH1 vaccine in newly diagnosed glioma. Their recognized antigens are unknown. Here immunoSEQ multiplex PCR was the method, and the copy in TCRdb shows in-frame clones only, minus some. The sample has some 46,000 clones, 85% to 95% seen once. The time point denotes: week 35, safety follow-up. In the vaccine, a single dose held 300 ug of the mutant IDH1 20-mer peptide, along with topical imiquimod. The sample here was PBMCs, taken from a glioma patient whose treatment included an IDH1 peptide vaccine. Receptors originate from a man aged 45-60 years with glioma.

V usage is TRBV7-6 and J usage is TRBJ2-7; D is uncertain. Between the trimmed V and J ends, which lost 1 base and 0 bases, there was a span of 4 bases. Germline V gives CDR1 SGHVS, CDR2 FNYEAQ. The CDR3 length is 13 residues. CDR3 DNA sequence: TGTGCCAGCAGCTTAGATCACTCCTACGAGCAGTACTTC. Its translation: CASSLDHSYEQYF. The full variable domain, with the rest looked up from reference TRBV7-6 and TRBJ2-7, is GAGVSQSPRYKVTKRGQDVALRCDPISGHVSLYWYRQALGQGPEFLTYFNYEAQQDKSGLPNDRFSAERPEGSISTLTIQRTEQRDSAMYRCASSLDHSYEQYFGPGTRLTVT.

CDR3 protein: CASSHGGTGRSSGNTIYF. DNA for the CDR3: TGTGCCAGCAGTCATGGGGGGACAGGGCGGTCCTCTGGAAACACCATATATTTT. The chain combines TRBV28 with TRBJ1-3; 9 nucleotides line up with TRBD1. Germline trimming cut 5 bases from V and 0 bases from J; bases unmatched to any gene: 11. Germline lookup yields CDR1 MDHEN and CDR2 SYDVKM. There are 18 residues in the CDR3.

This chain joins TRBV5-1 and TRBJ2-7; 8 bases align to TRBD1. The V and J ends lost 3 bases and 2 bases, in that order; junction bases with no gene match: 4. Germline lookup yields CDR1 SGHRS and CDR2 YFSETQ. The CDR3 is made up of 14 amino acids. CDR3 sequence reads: CASSSAQGAYEQYF. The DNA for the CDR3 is TGCGCCAGCAGCTCCGCACAGGGGGCCTACGAGCAGTACTTC.

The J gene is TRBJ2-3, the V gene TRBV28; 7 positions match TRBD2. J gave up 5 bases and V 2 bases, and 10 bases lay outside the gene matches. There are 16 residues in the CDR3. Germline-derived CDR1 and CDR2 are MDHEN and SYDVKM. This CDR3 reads CASSLVASPGGDTQYF. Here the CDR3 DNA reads TGTGCCAGCAGTTTAGTAGCGTCGCCGGGGGGAGATACGCAGTATTTT.

This CDR3 is CASSQDRRLRTGELFF. The CDR3 nucleotides are TGCGCCAGCAGCCAAGATAGGCGACTTAGGACCGGGGAGCTGTTTTTT. The rearrangement joins TRBV4-1 to TRBJ2-2; D gene ambiguous. This CDR3 comprises 16 residues. Germline V gene lookup returns CDR1 MGHRA and CDR2 YSYEKL. V lost 0 bases to trimming and J lost 5 bases, with 13 bases between them.

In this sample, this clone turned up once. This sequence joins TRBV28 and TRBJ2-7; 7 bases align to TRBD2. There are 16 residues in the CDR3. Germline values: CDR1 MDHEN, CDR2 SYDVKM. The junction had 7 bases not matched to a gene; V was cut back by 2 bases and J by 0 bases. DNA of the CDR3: TGTGCCAGCAGTTTAAAGATCCTAGCGGACTCCTACGAGCAGTACTTC. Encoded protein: CASSLKILADSYEQYF.

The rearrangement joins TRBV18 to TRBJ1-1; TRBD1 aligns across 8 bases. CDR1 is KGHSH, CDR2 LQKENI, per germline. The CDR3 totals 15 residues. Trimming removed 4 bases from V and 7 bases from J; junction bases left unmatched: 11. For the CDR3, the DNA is TGTGCCAGCTCACTCCCGAATCAGGGGGCAAATGAAGCTTTCTTT. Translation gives CASSLPNQGANEAFF.

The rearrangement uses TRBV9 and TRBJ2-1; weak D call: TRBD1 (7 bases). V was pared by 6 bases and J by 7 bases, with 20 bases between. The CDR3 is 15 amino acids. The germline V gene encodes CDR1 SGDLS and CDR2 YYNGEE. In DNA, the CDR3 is TGTGCCAGCACCTTAGGAGGGGGCGCATCAAATGAGCAGTTCTTC. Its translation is CASTLGGGASNEQFF.

CDR3 DNA sequence: TGTGCCAGCCGCGAACCGAAGAGCTCCTACAATGAGCAGTTCTTC. Translating gives CASREPKSSYNEQFF. The chain has TRBV25-1 and TRBJ2-1, with D uncertain. The CDR3 spans 15 residues. Germline CDR1 reads MGHDK; CDR2 reads SYGVNS. Trimming removed 8 bases from V and 0 bases from J, with 14 bases in between.

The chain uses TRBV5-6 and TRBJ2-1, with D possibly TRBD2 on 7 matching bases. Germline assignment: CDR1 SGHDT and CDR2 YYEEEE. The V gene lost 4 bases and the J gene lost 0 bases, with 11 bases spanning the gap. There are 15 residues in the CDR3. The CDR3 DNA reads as TGTGCCAGCAGCCAGGGGACTACCTCCTACAATGAGCAGTTCTTC. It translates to CASSQGTTSYNEQFF.

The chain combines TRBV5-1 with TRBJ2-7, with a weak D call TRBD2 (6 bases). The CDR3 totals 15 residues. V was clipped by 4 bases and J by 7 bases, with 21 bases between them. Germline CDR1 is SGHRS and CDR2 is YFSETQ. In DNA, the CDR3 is TGCGCCAGCAGCAGGGAGGCCCAAACCGTTCGGGAGCAGTACTTC. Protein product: CASSREAQTVREQYF. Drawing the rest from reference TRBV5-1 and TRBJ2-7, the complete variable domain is KAGVTQTPRYLIKTRGQQVTLSCSPISGHRSVSWYQQTPGQGLQFLFEYFSETQRNKGNFPGRFSGRQFSNSRSEMNVSTLELGDSALYLCASSREAQTVREQYFGPGTRLTVT.

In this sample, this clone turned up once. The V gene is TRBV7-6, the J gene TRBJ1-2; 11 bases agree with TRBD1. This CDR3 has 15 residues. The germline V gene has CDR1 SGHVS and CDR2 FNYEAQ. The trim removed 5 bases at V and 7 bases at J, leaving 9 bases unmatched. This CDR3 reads CASSPMGQGEGGYTF. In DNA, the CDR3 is TGTGCCAGCAGCCCGATGGGACAGGGGGAAGGTGGCTACACCTTC.

CDR3 residues: CASSPGGTGSYEQYF. The CDR3 DNA is TGCGCCAGCAGCCCAGGGGGGACAGGCTCCTACGAGCAGTACTTC. The rearrangement joins TRBV5-1 to TRBJ2-7; the match to TRBD1 covers 8 bases. The CDR3 has 15 amino acids. Trimming cost V 4 bases and J 0 bases; bases outside gene matches: 6. Germline V gene lookup returns CDR1 SGHRS and CDR2 YFSETQ.

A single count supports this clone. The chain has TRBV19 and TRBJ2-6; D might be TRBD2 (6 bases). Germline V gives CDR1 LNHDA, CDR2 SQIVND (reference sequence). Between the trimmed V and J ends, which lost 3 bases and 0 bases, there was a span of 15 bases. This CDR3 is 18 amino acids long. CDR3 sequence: CASSISRGTSSGANVLTF. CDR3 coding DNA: TGTGCCAGTAGTATCTCCCGGGGGACGAGCTCTGGGGCCAACGTCCTGACTTTC.

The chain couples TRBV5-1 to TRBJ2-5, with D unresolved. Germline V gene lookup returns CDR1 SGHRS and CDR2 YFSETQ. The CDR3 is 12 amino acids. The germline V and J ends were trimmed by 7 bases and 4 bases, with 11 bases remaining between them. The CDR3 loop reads CASGASAETQYF. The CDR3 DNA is TGCGCCAGCGGCGCCTCGGCAGAGACCCAGTACTTC.

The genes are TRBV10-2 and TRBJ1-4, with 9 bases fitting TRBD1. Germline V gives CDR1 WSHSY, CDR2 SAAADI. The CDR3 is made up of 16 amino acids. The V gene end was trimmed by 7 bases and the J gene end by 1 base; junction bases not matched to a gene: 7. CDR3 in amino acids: CASTRDRVETNEKLFF. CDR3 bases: TGCGCCAGCACCAGGGACAGGGTAGAAACTAATGAAAAACTGTTTTTT.

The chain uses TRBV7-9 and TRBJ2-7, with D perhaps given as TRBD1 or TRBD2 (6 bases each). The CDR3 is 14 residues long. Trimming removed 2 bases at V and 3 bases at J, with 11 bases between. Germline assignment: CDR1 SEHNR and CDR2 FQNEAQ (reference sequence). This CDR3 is CASSLSGAGYEQYF. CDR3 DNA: TGTGCCAGCAGCTTATCGGGGGCGGGCTACGAGCAGTACTTC.

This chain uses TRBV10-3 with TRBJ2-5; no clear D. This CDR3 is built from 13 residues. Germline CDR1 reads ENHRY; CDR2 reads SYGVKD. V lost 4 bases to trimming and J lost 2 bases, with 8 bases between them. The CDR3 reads CAISGPQQETQYF. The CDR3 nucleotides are TGTGCCATCAGTGGACCGCAACAAGAGACCCAGTACTTC.

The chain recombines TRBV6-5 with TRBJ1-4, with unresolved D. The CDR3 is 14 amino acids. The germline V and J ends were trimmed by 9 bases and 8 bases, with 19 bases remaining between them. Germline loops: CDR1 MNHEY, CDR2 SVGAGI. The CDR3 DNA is TGTGCCAGTCGTGGACGGGGAATAATCGAAAAACTGTTTTTT. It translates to CASRGRGIIEKLFF.

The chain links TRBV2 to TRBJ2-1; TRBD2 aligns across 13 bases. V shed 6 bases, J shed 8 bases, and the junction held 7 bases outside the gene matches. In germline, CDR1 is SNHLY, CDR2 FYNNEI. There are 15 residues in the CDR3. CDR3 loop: CASSAPGLAGYEQFF. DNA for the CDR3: TGTGCCAGCAGCGCGCCGGGACTAGCGGGATATGAGCAGTTCTTC.

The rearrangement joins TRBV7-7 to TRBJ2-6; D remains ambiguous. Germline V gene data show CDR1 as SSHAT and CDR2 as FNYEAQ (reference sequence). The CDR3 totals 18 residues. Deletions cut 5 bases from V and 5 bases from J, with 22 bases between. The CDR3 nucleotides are TGTGCCAGCAGCACTTGGCCAGTGCCACAAAGTCGGGCCAACGTCCTGACTTTC. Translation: CASSTWPVPQSRANVLTF.